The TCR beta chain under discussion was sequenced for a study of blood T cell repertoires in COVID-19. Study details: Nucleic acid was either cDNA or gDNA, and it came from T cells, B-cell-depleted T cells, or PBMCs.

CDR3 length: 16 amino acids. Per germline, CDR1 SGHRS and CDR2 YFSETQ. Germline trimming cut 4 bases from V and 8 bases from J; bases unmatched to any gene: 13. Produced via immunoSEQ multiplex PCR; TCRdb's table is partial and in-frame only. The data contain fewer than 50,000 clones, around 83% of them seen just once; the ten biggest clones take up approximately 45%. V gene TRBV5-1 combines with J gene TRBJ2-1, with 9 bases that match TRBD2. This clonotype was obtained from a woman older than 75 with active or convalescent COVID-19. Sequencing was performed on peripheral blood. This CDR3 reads CASSHDAAGGPDEQFF. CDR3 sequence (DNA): TGCGCCAGCAGCCACGATGCGGCGGGAGGGCCCGATGAGCAGTTCTTC.